The clone carrying this TCR beta chain was observed a few times. The treatment was: oral pan-JAK inhibitor, 5-10 mg twice daily. The sample is drawn from a study of CD8+ T cells in alopecia areata. The sequencing template was cDNA reverse transcribed from extracted RNA. Clones were sequenced by immunoSEQ multiplex PCR, and TCRdb holds only the in-frame ones, with some missing. The sample has 180,000 or so clones, roughly 60% seen once. V dropped 7 bases and J dropped 4; count of bases not matched to a gene: 9. This CDR3 has 15 amino acids. CDR1 and CDR2 (germline): MNHEY, SMNVEV (reference sequence). The sample consisted of CD4+ T cells sorted from blood, taken at week 24, from a patient treated with tofacitinib. The chain is built from TRBV27 and TRBJ2-1; 8 bases align to TRBD2. This sequence originates from a human donor with alopecia areata. The CDR3 loop reads CASTAGGARYNEQFF. Here the CDR3 DNA reads TGTGCCAGCACCGCCGGGGGGGCCAGATACAATGAGCAGTTCTTC.